A selection of T cell receptor beta chains follows, all from one sample in a study of CD8 T cells in ankylosing spondylitis. TCRdb itself ran the 5' RACE reads through MiXCR, one entry per CDR3 protein. The profile covers a few hundred thousand distinct CDR3 sequences, with less than 9.5% appearing a single time and more than 14% taken by the ten largest. Sequenced: blood, either unsorted or a sorted T cell fraction (not recorded which). These receptors came from a male donor with ankylosing spondylitis. Both conserved end residues are part of each CDR3. Each record gives: D gene, V gene, CDR3 length, J gene, clone size, CDR3 DNA, CDR3 protein. A D gene is named only where the DNA matches it firmly. Size values are once, few and many counts, or a class for expanded clones, and some rows have none.

d_call: -; v_call: TRBV7-9; cdr3_length: 12; j_call: TRBJ2-7; clone_size: -; cdr3_nt: TGTGCCAGCAGCTTTGGACAAGTCGAGCAGTACTTC; cdr3_aa: CASSFGQVEQYF
d_call: TRBD1; v_call: TRBV24-1; cdr3_length: 13; j_call: TRBJ2-7; clone_size: -; cdr3_nt: TGTGCCACAGGACAGGGGGGGTCCTACGAGCAGTACTTC; cdr3_aa: CATGQGGSYEQYF
d_call: -; v_call: TRBV6-2/TRBV6-3; cdr3_length: 13; j_call: TRBJ2-3; clone_size: few; cdr3_nt: TGTGCCAGCAGAAAAACTAGCACAGATACGCAGTATTTT; cdr3_aa: CASRKTSTDTQYF
d_call: TRBD2; v_call: TRBV5-1; cdr3_length: 15; j_call: TRBJ2-3; clone_size: few; cdr3_nt: TGCGCCAGCAGCGGGCTAGCGGGAGTAACTTATACGCAGTATTTT; cdr3_aa: CASSGLAGVTYTQYF
d_call: -; v_call: TRBV3-1; cdr3_length: 14; j_call: TRBJ2-3; clone_size: -; cdr3_nt: TGTGCCAGCACTTACAGGGGACTCACGGATACGCAGTATTTT; cdr3_aa: CASTYRGLTDTQYF
d_call: TRBD2; v_call: TRBV20-1; cdr3_length: 17; j_call: TRBJ2-1; clone_size: few; cdr3_nt: TGCAGTGCTAGAAAGGGACTAGCGGAAATCTCCTACAATGAGCAGTTCTTC; cdr3_aa: CSARKGLAEISYNEQFF
d_call: TRBD2; v_call: TRBV7-2; cdr3_length: 17; j_call: TRBJ2-3; clone_size: few; cdr3_nt: TGTGCCAGCAGCCCCTACCGGACTAGCGGGAGCACAGATACGCAGTATTTT; cdr3_aa: CASSPYRTSGSTDTQYF
d_call: -; v_call: TRBV12-3/TRBV12-4; cdr3_length: 11; j_call: TRBJ2-1; clone_size: many; cdr3_nt: TGTGCCAGCAGTCCGGCTGCTGAGCAGTTCTTC; cdr3_aa: CASSPAAEQFF
d_call: TRBD1; v_call: TRBV28; cdr3_length: 16; j_call: TRBJ2-3; clone_size: few; cdr3_nt: TGTGCCAGCACCCTCGGGACAGGGGGGAGCACAGATACGCAGTATTTT; cdr3_aa: CASTLGTGGSTDTQYF
d_call: -; v_call: TRBV20-1; cdr3_length: 14; j_call: TRBJ2-1; clone_size: -; cdr3_nt: TGCAGTGCTAGAGAACCCCAAAAAATCGGGGAGCAGTTCTTC; cdr3_aa: CSAREPQKIGEQFF
d_call: -; v_call: TRBV10-3; cdr3_length: 12; j_call: TRBJ2-5; clone_size: many; cdr3_nt: TGTGCCATCAGTGAGCATCAAGAGACCCAGTACTTC; cdr3_aa: CAISEHQETQYF
d_call: -; v_call: TRBV18; cdr3_length: 12; j_call: TRBJ1-5; clone_size: few; cdr3_nt: TGTGCCAGCTCACCAGGTGACGGGCCCCAGCATTTT; cdr3_aa: CASSPGDGPQHF
d_call: -; v_call: TRBV2; cdr3_length: 15; j_call: TRBJ2-6; clone_size: -; cdr3_nt: TGTGCCAGCAGTGAATTCAGTACAGGGCAGGACGTCCTGACTTTC; cdr3_aa: CASSEFSTGQDVLTF
d_call: -; v_call: TRBV28; cdr3_length: 12; j_call: TRBJ2-7; clone_size: many; cdr3_nt: TGTGCCAGCAGTTCGGGGTCCTACGAGCAGTACTTC; cdr3_aa: CASSSGSYEQYF
d_call: -; v_call: TRBV29-1; cdr3_length: 11; j_call: TRBJ1-2; clone_size: -; cdr3_nt: TGCAGCGCATACAGAGCTGGCGGCTACACCTTC; cdr3_aa: CSAYRAGGYTF
d_call: -; v_call: TRBV12-3/TRBV12-4; cdr3_length: 12; j_call: TRBJ2-2; clone_size: -; cdr3_nt: TGTGCCAGCAGCCGCAATTCCGGGGAGCTGTTTTTT; cdr3_aa: CASSRNSGELFF
d_call: -; v_call: TRBV29-1; cdr3_length: 15; j_call: TRBJ2-7; clone_size: few; cdr3_nt: TGCAGCGTTGAGGGACCCCAGGGGAGCCCCTACGAGCAGTACTTC; cdr3_aa: CSVEGPQGSPYEQYF
d_call: TRBD1; v_call: TRBV11-2; cdr3_length: 18; j_call: TRBJ2-5; clone_size: few; cdr3_nt: TGTGCCAGCAGCTTTCTCCCACAGGGGACAACAAATCAAGAGACCCAGTACTTC; cdr3_aa: CASSFLPQGTTNQETQYF
d_call: -; v_call: TRBV29-1; cdr3_length: 13; j_call: TRBJ2-5; clone_size: -; cdr3_nt: TGCAGCGTTATCCACAGGGATAAAGAGACCCAGTACTTC; cdr3_aa: CSVIHRDKETQYF
d_call: TRBD2; v_call: TRBV15; cdr3_length: 15; j_call: TRBJ2-5; clone_size: few; cdr3_nt: TGTGCCACCAGACCGGAAAGCGGGAGGTTAGAGACCCAGTACTTC; cdr3_aa: CATRPESGRLETQYF
d_call: TRBD1; v_call: TRBV28; cdr3_length: 14; j_call: TRBJ1-5; clone_size: -; cdr3_nt: TGTGCCAGCGTCCGGGACAGGAGGAATCAGCCCCAGCATTTT; cdr3_aa: CASVRDRRNQPQHF
d_call: -; v_call: TRBV7-3; cdr3_length: 14; j_call: TRBJ2-3; clone_size: few; cdr3_nt: TGTGCCAGCAGCTTAGGGGTCCACGCGGATACGCAGTATTTT; cdr3_aa: CASSLGVHADTQYF
d_call: -; v_call: TRBV7-2; cdr3_length: 13; j_call: TRBJ2-7; clone_size: many; cdr3_nt: TGTGCCAGCAGCTCCCAGGGTGTCAACGAGCAGTACTTC; cdr3_aa: CASSSQGVNEQYF
d_call: TRBD2; v_call: TRBV27; cdr3_length: 17; j_call: TRBJ2-3; clone_size: few; cdr3_nt: TGTGCCAGCAGCCAGCCGGGACTAGCGGTATGGGCCGATACGCAGTATTTT; cdr3_aa: CASSQPGLAVWADTQYF
d_call: -; v_call: TRBV28; cdr3_length: 16; j_call: TRBJ2-7; clone_size: -; cdr3_nt: TGTGCCAGCAGTTTATACTCGGTACGGGCCGACTACGAGCAGTACTTC; cdr3_aa: CASSLYSVRADYEQYF
d_call: -; v_call: TRBV12-3/TRBV12-4; cdr3_length: 14; j_call: TRBJ1-3; clone_size: many; cdr3_nt: TGTGCCAGCAGTGCGGGATTCTCTGGAAACACCATATATTTT; cdr3_aa: CASSAGFSGNTIYF
d_call: -; v_call: TRBV2; cdr3_length: 14; j_call: TRBJ2-5; clone_size: few; cdr3_nt: TGTGCCAGCAGTGGGAGTCGGGGTGGAGAGACCCAGTACTTC; cdr3_aa: CASSGSRGGETQYF
d_call: TRBD2; v_call: TRBV4-1; cdr3_length: 14; j_call: TRBJ2-7; clone_size: few; cdr3_nt: TGCGCCAGCAGGCGACTAGCGGAGCACTACGAGCAGTACTTC; cdr3_aa: CASRRLAEHYEQYF
d_call: -; v_call: TRBV28; cdr3_length: 13; j_call: TRBJ2-3; clone_size: -; cdr3_nt: TGTGCCAGCAGTACAGGGTTCCCAGATACGCAGTATTTT; cdr3_aa: CASSTGFPDTQYF